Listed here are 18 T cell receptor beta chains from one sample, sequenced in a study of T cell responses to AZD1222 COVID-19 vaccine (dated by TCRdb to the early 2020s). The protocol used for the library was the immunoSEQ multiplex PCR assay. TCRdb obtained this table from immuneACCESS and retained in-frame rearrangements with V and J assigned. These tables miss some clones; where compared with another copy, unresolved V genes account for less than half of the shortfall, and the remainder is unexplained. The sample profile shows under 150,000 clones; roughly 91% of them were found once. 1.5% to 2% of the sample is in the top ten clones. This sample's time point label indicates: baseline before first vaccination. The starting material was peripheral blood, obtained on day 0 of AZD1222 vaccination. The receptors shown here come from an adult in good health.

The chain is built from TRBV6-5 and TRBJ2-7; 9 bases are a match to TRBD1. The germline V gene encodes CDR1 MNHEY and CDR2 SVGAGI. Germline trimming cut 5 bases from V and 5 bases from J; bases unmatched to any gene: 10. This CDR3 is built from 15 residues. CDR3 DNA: TGTGCCAGCAGTCCAATGGGGACAGGGTCGGACGAGCAGTACTTC. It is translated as CASSPMGTGSDEQYF.

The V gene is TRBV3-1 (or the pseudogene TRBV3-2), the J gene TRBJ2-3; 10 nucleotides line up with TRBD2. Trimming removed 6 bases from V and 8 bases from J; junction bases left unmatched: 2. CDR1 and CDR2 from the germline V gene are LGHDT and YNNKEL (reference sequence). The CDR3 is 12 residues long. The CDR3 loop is CASSPSGSTQYF. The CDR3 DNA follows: TGTGCCAGCAGTCCTAGCGGGAGTACGCAGTATTTT.

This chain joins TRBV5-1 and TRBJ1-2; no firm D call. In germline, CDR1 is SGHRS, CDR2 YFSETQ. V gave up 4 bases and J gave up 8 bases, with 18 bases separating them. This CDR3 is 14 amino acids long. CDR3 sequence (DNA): TGCGCCAGCAGCGAGGGTCGTGTAGCGCAGGGCTACACCTTC. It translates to CASSEGRVAQGYTF. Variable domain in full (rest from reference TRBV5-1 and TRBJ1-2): KAGVTQTPRYLIKTRGQQVTLSCSPISGHRSVSWYQQTPGQGLQFLFEYFSETQRNKGNFPGRFSGRQFSNSRSEMNVSTLELGDSALYLCASSEGRVAQGYTFGSGTRLTVV.

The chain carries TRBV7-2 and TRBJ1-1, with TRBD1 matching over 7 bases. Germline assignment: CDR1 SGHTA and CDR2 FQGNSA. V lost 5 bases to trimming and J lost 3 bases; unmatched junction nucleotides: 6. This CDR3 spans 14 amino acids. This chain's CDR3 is CASSPTGYDTEAFF. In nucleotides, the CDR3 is TGTGCCAGCAGCCCGACAGGGTATGACACTGAAGCTTTCTTT.

CDR3 amino acids: CASSKGQGSSYEQYF. The CDR3 coding sequence is TGTGCCAGCAGTAAGGGACAGGGTAGCTCCTACGAGCAGTACTTC. The genes are TRBV4-2 and TRBJ2-7; 9 nucleotides agree with TRBD1. This CDR3 comprises 15 residues. Losses at the gene ends were 6 bases for V and 0 bases for J; bases not matched to a gene: 6. The V gene's germline CDR1 is LGHNA and CDR2 YNFKEQ.

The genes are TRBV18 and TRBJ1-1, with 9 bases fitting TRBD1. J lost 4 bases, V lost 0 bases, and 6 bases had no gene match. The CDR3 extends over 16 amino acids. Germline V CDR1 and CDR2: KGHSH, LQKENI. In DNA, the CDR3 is TGTGCCAGCTCACCACCGGGGACAGGGAGAACCACTGAAGCTTTCTTT. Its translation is CASSPPGTGRTTEAFF. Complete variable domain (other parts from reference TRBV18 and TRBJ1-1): NAGVMQNPRHLVRRRGQEARLRCSPMKGHSHVYWYRQLPEEGLKFMVYLQKENIIDESGMPKERFSAEFPKEGPSILRIQQVVRGDSAAYFCASSPPGTGRTTEAFFGQGTRLTVV.

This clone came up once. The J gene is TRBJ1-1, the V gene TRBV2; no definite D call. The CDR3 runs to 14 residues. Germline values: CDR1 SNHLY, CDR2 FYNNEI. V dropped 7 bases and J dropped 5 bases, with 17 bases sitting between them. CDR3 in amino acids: CASTLRGSGTEAFF. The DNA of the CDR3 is TGTGCCAGCACCCTACGAGGGTCGGGGACTGAAGCTTTCTTT.

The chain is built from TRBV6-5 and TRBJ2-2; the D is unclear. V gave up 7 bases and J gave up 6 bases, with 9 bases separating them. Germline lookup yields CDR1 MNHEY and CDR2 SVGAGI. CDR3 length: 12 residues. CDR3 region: CASKKAAGELFF. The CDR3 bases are TGTGCCAGCAAAAAGGCCGCCGGGGAGCTGTTTTTT.

The CDR3 loop reads CAWSFWSGTYEQYF. The DNA for the CDR3 is TGTGCCTGGAGTTTTTGGAGCGGGACTTACGAGCAGTACTTC. V gene TRBV30 combines with J gene TRBJ2-7, with 7 bases fitting TRBD2. CDR3 length: 14 residues. V was pared by 2 bases and J by 4 bases, with 8 bases of the junction left unmatched. The germline V gene has CDR1 GTSNPN and CDR2 SVGIG (reference sequence).

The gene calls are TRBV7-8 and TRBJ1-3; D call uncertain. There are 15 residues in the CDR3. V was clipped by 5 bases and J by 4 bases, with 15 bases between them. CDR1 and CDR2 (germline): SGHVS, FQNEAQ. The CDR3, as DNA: TGTGCCAGCAGCAATCCACTTTCCTCCGGAAACACCATATATTTT. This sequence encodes CASSNPLSSGNTIYF.

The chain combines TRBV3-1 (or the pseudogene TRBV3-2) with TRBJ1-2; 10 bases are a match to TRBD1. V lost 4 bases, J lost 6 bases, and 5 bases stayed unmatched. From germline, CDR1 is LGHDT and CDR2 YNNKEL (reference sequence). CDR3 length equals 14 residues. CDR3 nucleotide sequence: TGTGCCAGCAGCCGGGACAGGGGCGTTCATGGCTACACCTTC. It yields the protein CASSRDRGVHGYTF.

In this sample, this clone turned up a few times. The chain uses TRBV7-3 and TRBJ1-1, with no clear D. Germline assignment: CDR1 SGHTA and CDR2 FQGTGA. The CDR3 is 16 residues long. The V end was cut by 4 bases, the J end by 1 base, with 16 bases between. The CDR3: CASSSRAAGKNTEAFF. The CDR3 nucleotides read TGTGCCAGCAGCTCCCGGGCCGCAGGAAAGAACACTGAAGCTTTCTTT.

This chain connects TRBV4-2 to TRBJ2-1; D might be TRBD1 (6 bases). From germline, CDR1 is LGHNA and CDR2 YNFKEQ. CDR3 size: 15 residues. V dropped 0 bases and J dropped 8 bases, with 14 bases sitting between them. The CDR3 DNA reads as TGTGCCAGCAGCCAAGAGCCGACAGGAGCCGATGAGCAGTTCTTC. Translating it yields CASSQEPTGADEQFF.

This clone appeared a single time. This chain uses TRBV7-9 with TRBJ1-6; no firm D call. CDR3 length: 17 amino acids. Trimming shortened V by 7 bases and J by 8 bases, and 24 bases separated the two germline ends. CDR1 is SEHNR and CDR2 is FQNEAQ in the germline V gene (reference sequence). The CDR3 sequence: CASTEVPPPGYDSPLHF. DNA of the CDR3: TGTGCCAGCACGGAAGTTCCTCCTCCTGGGTACGATTCACCCCTCCACTTT.

The CDR3 region has the DNA TGTGCCAGCAGCCCCGGACAGGGGGACTATGGCTACACCTTC. Translated, it gives CASSPGQGDYGYTF. This chain connects TRBV28 to TRBJ1-2, with 10 positions matching TRBD1. The J segment lost 3 bases and the V segment lost 6 bases, leaving 4 bases of the junction unmatched. The CDR3 extends over 14 amino acids. Germline V gene sequence: CDR1 MDHEN, CDR2 SYDVKM.

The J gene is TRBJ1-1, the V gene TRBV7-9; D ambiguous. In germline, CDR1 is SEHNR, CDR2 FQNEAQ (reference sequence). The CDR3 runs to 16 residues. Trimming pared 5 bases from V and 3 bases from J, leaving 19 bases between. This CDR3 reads CASSLLGPSGDTEAFF. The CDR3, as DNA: TGTGCCAGCAGCCTCCTCGGTCCATCCGGGGACACTGAAGCTTTCTTT.

The CDR3 region is CASRTGNGLEAFF. CDR3 nucleotides: TGTGCCAGCAGAACAGGGAACGGACTTGAAGCTTTCTTT. The chain combines TRBV6-5 with TRBJ1-1; possibly TRBD1 for D (6 bases). Trimming cost V 6 bases and J 7 bases, with 15 bases left between them. The CDR3 is 13 amino acids. Germline V gene lookup returns CDR1 MNHEY and CDR2 SVGAGI.

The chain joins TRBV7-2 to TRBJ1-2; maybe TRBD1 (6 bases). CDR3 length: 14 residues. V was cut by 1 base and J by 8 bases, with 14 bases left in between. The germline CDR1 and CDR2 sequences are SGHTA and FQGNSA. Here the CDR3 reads CASSLVMAQGGYTF. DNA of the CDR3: TGTGCCAGCAGCTTAGTGATGGCTCAGGGGGGCTACACCTTC.